This T cell receptor beta chain was sequenced in a study of blood T cell repertoires in COVID-19 (TCRdb year 2020). Turning to the overall study: Samples covering the acute and convalescent phases of COVID-19 were provided by collaborators in the United States, Italy and Spain. Deeply sampled blood TCRbeta repertoires from subjects exposed to, actively infected with, or recovered from COVID-19 were included in the dataset. The prospective study material was composed of cDNA or gDNA derived from T cells, B-cell-depleted T cells, or PBMCs. A de-identified subject ID, COVID-19 status, age in years and sex were almost always included in the sample metadata. Where available, HLA class I and class II types were obtained from metadata supplied by the sample provider rather than from assay-based typing. A freely available public database, intended as a resource for researchers studying the immune response to SARS-CoV-2, is where the repertoires were released. The samples were drawn from two sources: the first 160 participants of the ongoing ImmuneRACE study, and fewer than 1,500 subjects contributed by 6 global collaborators. Here is what the overall study found, with its caveats: The amount of clinical and demographic metadata varied by source and participant and was provided uncurated.

Per the germline V gene, SGHRS is the CDR1 and YFSETQ is the CDR2. V lost 4 bases and J lost 4 bases; the stretch between them is 11 bases long. The CDR3 has 13 amino acids, counting the end cysteine and phenylalanine. The retained sequence is limited to the CDR3, 39 bases, with the frame set at the first base. The immunoSEQ Assay, a bias-controlled multiplex PCR, was used to amplify TCRbeta CDR3 regions from genomic DNA. Per the authors' processing: Nucleated cell counts per sample were estimated from amplification of reference gene primers within the assay. Sequence reads were collapsed and filtered to measure the absolute abundance of every unique TCRbeta CDR3 rearrangement. Productive Simpson clonality was computed per sample as the square root of Simpson's diversity index over productive rearrangements. What TCRdb holds here is the immuneACCESS table cut down to in-frame rearrangements. Part of the clones is not present; checked against another copy, under half of the missing clones reflect an unresolved V gene, and the others are unexplained. D and trimming come from the DNA, and the V and J calls and clone size come from that table. Within this sample are around 140,000 clones, with 84% of them counted one time only. The ten largest clonotypes hold 8.9% of the sample.

In Seattle, one collaborating source enrolled patients while the infection was active and tracked those patients longitudinally over the course of disease. Whole blood was collected in K2EDTA tubes by collaborating institutions according to the institutions' own protocols. For TCRbeta analysis, collaborator samples were shipped as frozen whole blood, as isolated PBMCs, or as DNA extracted from either sample type. About this clone: No antigen is known for it. Nothing much larger sits one base from this clone, and base qualities are not available.

The receptor chain draws on TRBV5-1 and TRBJ2-5; there is no confident call for the D gene. The source is a man aged 30-40 years with COVID-19, enrolled during active disease. The sample comprised peripheral blood. Read as DNA, the sequence is TGCGCCAGCAGCCCCCGGTCAGGAGAGACCCAGTACTTC. Translated, this gives CASSPRSGETQYF.